This is a list of T cell receptor beta chains from one sample in a study of blood T cells in healthy people across ages. MiXCR, run by TCRdb on the 5' RACE reads, gives a single entry per CDR3 protein. The data hold hundreds of thousands of distinct CDR3 sequences, with roughly 32% observed a single time. Sequenced input: blood. The receptors were gathered from a woman over 75 in good health. CDR3s include the opening cysteine and the closing phenylalanine or tryptophan. D genes are given only for firm matches. Expanded clones are given a class, and other clones once, few, many or no size at all.

DNA: TGTGCCAGCAGTGAAGAGGGCAGTACTTTGATAGCCTCCTACGAGCAGTACTTC; CDR3: CASSEEGSTLIASYEQYF; J: TRBJ2-7; D: -; V: TRBV25-1; size: many
DNA: TGTGCCAGCAGCCCCGACCGAACCTTACCCTACGAGCAGTACTTC; CDR3: CASSPDRTLPYEQYF; J: TRBJ2-7; D: -; V: TRBV5-6; size: many
DNA: TGCGCCAGCAGCCCCGACAGCTACTCCACAGATACGCAGTATTTT; CDR3: CASSPDSYSTDTQYF; J: TRBJ2-3; D: -; V: TRBV27; size: many
DNA: TGCGGTGCTGGACGAGGGCTAGCCAACAATGAGCAGTACTTC; CDR3: CGAGRGLANNEQYF; J: TRBJ2-7; D: -; V: TRBV20-1; size: -
DNA: TGCGCCAGCTCCTCAGGGGCGATTTATGGCTACACCTTC; CDR3: CASSSGAIYGYTF; J: TRBJ1-2; D: -; V: TRBV5-1; size: many
DNA: TGTGCCAGCAGCCCCACGCGGGATCGGGATACGCAGTATTTT; CDR3: CASSPTRDRDTQYF; J: TRBJ2-3; D: -; V: TRBV7-2; size: -
DNA: TGTGCCAGCAGCTTAGATCCCCTCGCTGACGAGCAGTACTTC; CDR3: CASSLDPLADEQYF; J: TRBJ2-7; D: -; V: TRBV7-2; size: -
DNA: TGTGCCTGGAGTCGGACAGACAATGAGCAGTTCTTC; CDR3: CAWSRTDNEQFF; J: TRBJ2-1; D: -; V: TRBV30; size: many
DNA: TGCGCCAGCAGCGACGGGACTAGCGGACACAATGAGCAGTTCTTC; CDR3: CASSDGTSGHNEQFF; J: TRBJ2-1; D: TRBD2; V: TRBV5-1; size: once
DNA: TGTGCCTGGAGTCATACGAGCACAGATACGCAGTATTTT; CDR3: CAWSHTSTDTQYF; J: TRBJ2-3; D: -; V: TRBV30; size: -
DNA: TGTGCCAGCAGCCAACCTGGACTAGCGGGGGGAGAGACCCAGTACTTC; CDR3: CASSQPGLAGGETQYF; J: TRBJ2-5; D: TRBD2; V: TRBV3-1; size: many
DNA: TGTGCCAGCAGTTTGGGCAATCAGCCCCAGCATTTT; CDR3: CASSLGNQPQHF; J: TRBJ1-5; D: -; V: TRBV12-3/TRBV12-4; size: many
DNA: TGCGCCAGCAGCCGGCAGGGGGCAACTAATGAAAAACTGTTTTTT; CDR3: CASSRQGATNEKLFF; J: TRBJ1-4; D: TRBD1; V: TRBV4-3; size: -
DNA: TGCGCCAGCAGCCCGAGACATCTGGCCGACTATGGCTACACCTTC; CDR3: CASSPRHLADYGYTF; J: TRBJ1-2; D: -; V: TRBV4-1; size: many
DNA: TGTGCCAGCAGCCACGGACTGTCGAATGAAAAACTGTTTTTT; CDR3: CASSHGLSNEKLFF; J: TRBJ1-4; D: -; V: TRBV6-6; size: many
DNA: TGCAGCGTTCCGCCGGGACAGGGGGGCCCCAACTGGGGAGTGAACACTGAAGCTTTCTTT; CDR3: CSVPPGQGGPNWGVNTEAFF; J: TRBJ1-1; D: TRBD1; V: TRBV29-1; size: -
DNA: TGCGCCAGCAGTGAGGCGGGGTACAATGAGCAGTTCTTC; CDR3: CASSEAGYNEQFF; J: TRBJ2-1; D: -; V: TRBV10-2; size: -
DNA: TGCGCCAGCAGCCCATCAGGGGCCGCCGTAGGCTACACCTTC; CDR3: CASSPSGAAVGYTF; J: TRBJ1-2; D: -; V: TRBV5-1; size: -
DNA: TGCGCCAGCAGCCAAGAGCAGAGCTATGGCTACACCTTC; CDR3: CASSQEQSYGYTF; J: TRBJ1-2; D: -; V: TRBV4-3; size: many
DNA: TGTGCCAGCAGCCAATTTCAGACAGTCCAAGAGACCCAGTACTTC; CDR3: CASSQFQTVQETQYF; J: TRBJ2-5; D: -; V: TRBV14; size: -
DNA: TGCGCCAGCAGCTTGGTGGGGGCGGAGGAGACCCAGTACTTC; CDR3: CASSLVGAEETQYF; J: TRBJ2-5; D: -; V: TRBV5-1; size: many
DNA: TGTGCCAGCAGCCAAGATCCTAGCCCACCCCTCCACTTT; CDR3: CASSQDPSPPLHF; J: TRBJ1-6; D: -; V: TRBV3-1; size: few
DNA: TGTGCCAGCAGCTTAGAAGGAACTAGCGGGATAGCGGGGGAATACGAGCAGTACTTC; CDR3: CASSLEGTSGIAGEYEQYF; J: TRBJ2-7; D: TRBD2; V: TRBV7-3; size: -
DNA: TGTGGGTCCCGAAGAAACACCGGGGAGCTGTTTTTT; CDR3: CGSRRNTGELFF; J: TRBJ2-2; D: -; V: TRBV6-2/TRBV6-3; size: many
DNA: TGTGCCACCACCCCGACAGGGCTGATGAACACTGAAGCTTTCTTT; CDR3: CATTPTGLMNTEAFF; J: TRBJ1-1; D: TRBD1; V: TRBV15; size: few
DNA: TGTGCCAGCCCGGACCCCCCGGGACAGGGGATGGTTTTGGACTCCTACGAGCAGTACTTC; CDR3: CASPDPPGQGMVLDSYEQYF; J: TRBJ2-7; D: TRBD1; V: TRBV27; size: many
DNA: TGTGCCAGCAGCACCTCGACAGGGAACTACGAGCAGTACTTC; CDR3: CASSTSTGNYEQYF; J: TRBJ2-7; D: TRBD1; V: TRBV5-4; size: few
DNA: TGTGCCAGCACTTTCGGGGGGGCAGGTGAGCAGTTCTTC; CDR3: CASTFGGAGEQFF; J: TRBJ2-1; D: TRBD2; V: TRBV7-2; size: many
DNA: TGCAGTGCTAGAGATGCAGGGAAGCCAGAAGAGACCCAGTACTTC; CDR3: CSARDAGKPEETQYF; J: TRBJ2-5; D: -; V: TRBV20-1; size: many
DNA: TGTGCCATCAGTGAGGGTCCGAACACTGAAGCTTTCTTT; CDR3: CAISEGPNTEAFF; J: TRBJ1-1; D: -; V: TRBV10-3; size: -
DNA: TGTGCCACCAGCAGGTCCGGGACAGCTAATGAAAAACTGTTTTTT; CDR3: CATSRSGTANEKLFF; J: TRBJ1-4; D: TRBD1; V: TRBV15; size: many
DNA: TGTGCCAGCTCACCAACAGAGGGCGGGAACGAGCAGTACTTC; CDR3: CASSPTEGGNEQYF; J: TRBJ2-7; D: -; V: TRBV18; size: -
DNA: TGTGCCACCAGCAGCGACAGGGGAAGCACAGATACGCAGTATTTT; CDR3: CATSSDRGSTDTQYF; J: TRBJ2-3; D: TRBD1; V: TRBV15; size: many
DNA: TGTGCCAGCAGCTCGTTTGGGACAGGGAGGACACCCCTCCACTTT; CDR3: CASSSFGTGRTPLHF; J: TRBJ1-6; D: TRBD1; V: TRBV7-3; size: few
DNA: TGCAGTGCTGGATCAGGAGGGAACACTGAAGCTTTCTTT; CDR3: CSAGSGGNTEAFF; J: TRBJ1-1; D: -; V: TRBV20-1; size: few
DNA: TGTGCCAGCAGCACCCGACAGGGCGGTTCGGGGACCCAGTACTTC; CDR3: CASSTRQGGSGTQYF; J: TRBJ2-5; D: TRBD1; V: TRBV7-9; size: many
DNA: TGTGCCAGCAGTTTGGGGACAGGGCGGGAGCAGTACTTC; CDR3: CASSLGTGREQYF; J: TRBJ2-7; D: TRBD1; V: TRBV12-3/TRBV12-4; size: many
DNA: TGCAGTGCTAGTCGCGGGGGTAAGCAGTTCTTC; CDR3: CSASRGGKQFF; J: TRBJ2-1; D: TRBD2; V: TRBV20-1; size: many
DNA: TGTGCCAGCAGCGGCTTTGGGCGGGAGACCCAGTACTTC; CDR3: CASSGFGRETQYF; J: TRBJ2-5; D: -; V: TRBV5-6; size: -
DNA: TGTGCCAGCAGCGTAGGAGCAGGGAACCTCTACGAGCAGTACTTC; CDR3: CASSVGAGNLYEQYF; J: TRBJ2-7; D: -; V: TRBV9; size: many
DNA: TGTGCCAGCAGCTCTCGGGACACCCCGAACACTGAAGCTTTCTTT; CDR3: CASSSRDTPNTEAFF; J: TRBJ1-1; D: -; V: TRBV9; size: many
DNA: TGTGCCACTTCACTAGCGGGGGGCACAGATACGCAGTATTTT; CDR3: CATSLAGGTDTQYF; J: TRBJ2-3; D: TRBD2; V: TRBV2; size: many
DNA: TGTGCCAGCAGCTTAGAGGTGCAGCGGGCAAGCCTCTATGGCTACACCTTC; CDR3: CASSLEVQRASLYGYTF; J: TRBJ1-2; D: -; V: TRBV7-9; size: -
DNA: TGTGCCGGGGGGGGTCAGCCCCAGCATTTT; CDR3: CAGGGQPQHF; J: TRBJ1-5; D: -; V: TRBV6-6; size: many
DNA: TGTGCCAGCGCTGGGGGGTTGCAGCCCCAGCATTTT; CDR3: CASAGGLQPQHF; J: TRBJ1-5; D: -; V: TRBV6-1; size: -
DNA: TGTGCCAGCAGTTTGGGGGGGGAAGGCTATGGCTACACCTTC; CDR3: CASSLGGEGYGYTF; J: TRBJ1-2; D: -; V: TRBV27; size: few
DNA: TGTGCCAGCAGGGAACAGGGTTTTTACAATGAGCAGTTCTTC; CDR3: CASREQGFYNEQFF; J: TRBJ2-1; D: -; V: TRBV2; size: many
DNA: TGCGCCAGCAGCCCCGGTAGACAGGGGATTGAAAAACTGTTTTTT; CDR3: CASSPGRQGIEKLFF; J: TRBJ1-4; D: TRBD1; V: TRBV4-3; size: many
DNA: TGCGCCAGCAGCTCCAGGGATACCGGGGAGCTGTTTTTT; CDR3: CASSSRDTGELFF; J: TRBJ2-2; D: -; V: TRBV5-1; size: -
DNA: TGTGCCAGCAGCTTAGGGGCGGCTGGGAGCTCCTACGAGCAGTACTTC; CDR3: CASSLGAAGSSYEQYF; J: TRBJ2-7; D: -; V: TRBV7-6; size: few
DNA: TGTGCCAGCAGCTCGGATCCGAGGTTTCTAGCGGGCGGGTACGAGCAGTACTTC; CDR3: CASSSDPRFLAGGYEQYF; J: TRBJ2-7; D: TRBD2; V: TRBV7-9; size: many
DNA: TGTGCCAGCGGCCCACTTCAGACTAGCAATCAGCCCCAGCATTTT; CDR3: CASGPLQTSNQPQHF; J: TRBJ1-5; D: -; V: TRBV6-5; size: few
DNA: TGTGCCAGCAGACGCGGACAGACCGGTAACTATGGCTACACCTTC; CDR3: CASRRGQTGNYGYTF; J: TRBJ1-2; D: -; V: TRBV6-5; size: many
DNA: TGTGCCAGCAAGCTACAGGGTGCATACGAGCAGTACTTC; CDR3: CASKLQGAYEQYF; J: TRBJ2-7; D: -; V: TRBV6-1; size: -
DNA: TGTGCCTGGAGTGTAACGGGCAGCCCTACGCAGTATTTT; CDR3: CAWSVTGSPTQYF; J: TRBJ2-3; D: -; V: TRBV30; size: few